Below are 13 T cell receptor beta chains sequenced from a single sample in a study of blood T cell repertoires in COVID-19. Clones were sequenced by immunoSEQ multiplex PCR, and TCRdb holds only the in-frame ones, with some missing. The table records about 250,000 clones, about 83% of them present only once. Specimen: peripheral blood. These receptors came from a man aged 45 to 65 with acute or convalescent COVID-19.

The gene calls are TRBV5-4 and TRBJ2-3, with D perhaps matching TRBD1 (5 bases). Germline CDR1 reads SGHNT; CDR2 reads YYREEE (reference sequence). The V and J ends lost 7 bases and 4 bases respectively, with 16 bases between them. The CDR3 runs 14 residues. In DNA form, the CDR3 reads TGTGCCAGCCGCCCTAAGGGGAATGCAGATACGCAGTATTTT. It is translated as CASRPKGNADTQYF.

The gene calls are TRBV5-1 and TRBJ1-5; 10 bases map to TRBD1. V trimming: 4 bases; J trimming: 6 bases; junction bases outside the gene matches: 7. The germline V gene has CDR1 SGHRS and CDR2 YFSETQ. There are 15 residues in the CDR3. The CDR3 reads CASSIPGQGIQPQHF. The CDR3, as DNA: TGCGCCAGCAGCATTCCGGGACAGGGGATTCAGCCCCAGCATTTT.

The V call is TRBV7-3, the J call TRBJ1-6, with D possibly TRBD1 on 5 matching bases. The CDR3 runs 13 residues. Germline V gene lookup returns CDR1 SGHTA and CDR2 FQGTGA. The V and J ends lost 2 bases and 8 bases respectively, with 7 bases between them. In nucleotides, the CDR3 is TGTGCCAGCAGCTTAGACAGCCATTCACCCCTCCACTTT. This codes for CASSLDSHSPLHF.

J is TRBJ1-2 and V is TRBV13; possible D gene TRBD1, 6 bases. CDR1 is PRHDT, CDR2 FYEKMQ, per germline (reference sequence). V was trimmed by 4 bases and J by 8 bases, leaving 20 bases between them. This CDR3 has 15 residues. The CDR3 DNA reads as TGTGCCAGCAGCTCCTTCTACAGGGAATCGGGCGGCTACACCTTC. This sequence encodes CASSSFYRESGGYTF.

This chain joins TRBV4-1 and TRBJ1-2; D is uncertain. Germline CDR1 is MGHRA and CDR2 is YSYEKL. V lost 1 base and J 7 bases, leaving 10 bases between the germline ends. This CDR3 has 13 amino acids. This chain's CDR3 is CASSQAGDVGYTF. CDR3 coding DNA: TGCGCCAGCAGCCAAGCTGGAGACGTTGGCTACACCTTC.

The table lists this clone with a few counts. The chain is built from TRBV5-4 and TRBJ2-7; 10 bases agree with TRBD1. Germline V gene lookup returns CDR1 SGHNT and CDR2 YYREEE (reference sequence). There are 16 residues in the CDR3. The ends lost 0 bases at V and 0 bases at J; junction bases unmatched: 3. Written as DNA, the CDR3 is TGTGCCAGCAGCTTGGAGGGGGACAGGGGCTCCTACGAGCAGTACTTC. Translation: CASSLEGDRGSYEQYF.

This sequence joins TRBV11-2 and TRBJ2-1, with TRBD2 matching over 12 bases. The CDR3 contains 19 residues. V was clipped by 4 bases and J by 4 bases; unmatched bases: 14. Looked up from germline, CDR1 is SGHAT and CDR2 is FQNNGV. The DNA for the CDR3 is TGTGCCAGCAGCTCCCTTCCCCCCCCACTAGCGGGAGGATACAATGAGCAGTTCTTC. It specifies CASSSLPPPLAGGYNEQFF.

The rearrangement joins TRBV7-9 to TRBJ2-3; D is perhaps TRBD1 (6 bases). CDR3 size: 15 residues. Germline lookup yields CDR1 SEHNR and CDR2 FQNEAQ (reference sequence). Trimming stripped 5 bases from V and 1 base from J, with 13 bases between. The CDR3 is CASSPRQVRTDTQYF. The CDR3 nucleotides read TGTGCCAGCAGCCCACGACAGGTTCGCACAGATACGCAGTATTTT.

This clone was detected many times. The V and J genes are TRBV7-9 and TRBJ2-7, with D perhaps matching TRBD2 (6 bases). Germline assignment: CDR1 SEHNR and CDR2 FQNEAQ (reference sequence). V shed 5 bases and J shed 3 bases, with 14 bases lying between them. CDR3 length: 14 amino acids. The CDR3 loop is CASSPRRGFYEQYF. CDR3 coding DNA: TGTGCCAGCAGCCCAAGGAGGGGTTTCTACGAGCAGTACTTC.

The V and J genes are TRBV10-3 and TRBJ2-1; TRBD2 is a possible D gene (5 bases). Trimming took off 3 bases at V and 7 bases at J, with 16 bases between the two ends. The length of the CDR3 is 15 residues. Germline loops: CDR1 ENHRY, CDR2 SYGVKD. The CDR3 spells CAISEGGGEMNEQFF. The CDR3 bases are TGTGCCATCAGTGAAGGAGGTGGTGAGATGAATGAGCAGTTCTTC.

The rearrangement links TRBV14 to TRBJ2-7, with a possible D match to TRBD2 (6 bases). V was clipped by 3 bases and J by 0 bases, with 12 bases between them. The germline V gene encodes CDR1 SGHDN and CDR2 FVKESK. The CDR3 is made up of 15 amino acids. CDR3 DNA sequence: TGTGCCAGCAGCCATATAGCGGCCCGCTCCTACGAGCAGTACTTC. Protein: CASSHIAARSYEQYF.

V gene TRBV4-1 combines with J gene TRBJ1-2; D is undetermined. The CDR3 is 15 amino acids. Trimming took off 4 bases at V and 5 bases at J, with 17 bases between the two ends. CDR1 MGHRA and CDR2 YSYEKL come from the germline V gene. Here the CDR3 reads CASSPAGGGWYGYTF. In nucleotides, the CDR3 is TGCGCCAGCAGCCCGGCGGGTGGCGGATGGTATGGCTACACCTTC.

The CDR3 protein is CASSLRAGSYEQYF. CDR3 sequence (DNA): TGTGCCAGCAGCTTAAGAGCGGGGTCCTACGAGCAGTACTTC. V gene TRBV11-3 combines with J gene TRBJ2-7, with 7 bases identical to TRBD2. The V gene's germline CDR1 is SGHNT and CDR2 YENEEA. The CDR3 sequence is 14 residues long. The junction had 2 bases not matched to a gene; V was cut back by 2 bases and J by 1 base.